This TCR beta chain was recorded in a study of molecular identifiers for immune sequencing clone quantification. TCRdb re-called the PCR reads through MiXCR, storing one row per CDR3 protein. The profile shows approximately 100,000 distinct CDR3 sequences, roughly a third of them singletons. Germline lookup yields CDR1 MDHEN and CDR2 SYDVKM. There are 15 residues in the CDR3. This clonotype was detected once. At one of its ends the junction is not consistent with the germline gene, which may arise from a read error. Sequenced: naive CD8+ T cells from blood, with Jurkat cell RNA spiked in. As for subset: FACS-sorted CD8+CD4-CCR7+CD45RA+ naive T cells. This sequence joins TRBV28 and TRBJ1-5; the match to TRBD1 covers 8 bases. The sequence was obtained from a human donor in good health. Some libraries in this study had Jurkat cell RNA spiked in. The CDR3 bases are TGTGCCAGCTGTGACAGGGGAATCAGCAATCAGCCCCAGCTTTTT. Translated: CASCDRGISNQPQLF.